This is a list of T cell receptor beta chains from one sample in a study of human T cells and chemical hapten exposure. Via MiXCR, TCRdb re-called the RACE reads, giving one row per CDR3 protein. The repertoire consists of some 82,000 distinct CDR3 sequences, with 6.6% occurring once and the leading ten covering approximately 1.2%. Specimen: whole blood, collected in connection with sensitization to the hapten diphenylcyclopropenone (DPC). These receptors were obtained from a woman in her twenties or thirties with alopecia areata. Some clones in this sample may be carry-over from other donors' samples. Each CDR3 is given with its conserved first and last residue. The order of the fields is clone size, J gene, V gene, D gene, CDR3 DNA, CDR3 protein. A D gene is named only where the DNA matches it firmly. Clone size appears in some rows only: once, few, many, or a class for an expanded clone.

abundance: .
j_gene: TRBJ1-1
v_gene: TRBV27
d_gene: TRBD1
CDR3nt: TGTGCCAGCAGTCCTCTTCCTGGACAGGGTGAAGCTTTCTTT
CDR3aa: CASSPLPGQGEAFF

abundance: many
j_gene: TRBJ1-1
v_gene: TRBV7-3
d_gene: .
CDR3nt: TGTGCCAGCAGCTTAGATCGGGGGATTGAAGCTTTCTTT
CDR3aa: CASSLDRGIEAFF

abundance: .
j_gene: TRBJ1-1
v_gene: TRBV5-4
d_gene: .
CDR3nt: TGTGCCAGCAGCTTGGTCCGTAGGGGGGCGGGTACTGAAGCTTTCTTT
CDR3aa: CASSLVRRGAGTEAFF

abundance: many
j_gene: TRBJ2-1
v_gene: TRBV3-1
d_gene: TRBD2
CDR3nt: TGTGCCAGCAGCCACGGGACTAGCGGGGATGAGCAGTTCTTC
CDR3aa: CASSHGTSGDEQFF

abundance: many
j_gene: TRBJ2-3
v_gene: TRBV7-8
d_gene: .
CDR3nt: TGTGCCAGCAGCTTAGCGGTACTAGATACGCAGTATTTT
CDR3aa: CASSLAVLDTQYF

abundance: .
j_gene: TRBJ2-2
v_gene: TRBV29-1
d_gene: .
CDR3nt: TGCAGCGCCGGGACGGAGAACACCGGGGAGCTGTTTTTT
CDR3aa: CSAGTENTGELFF

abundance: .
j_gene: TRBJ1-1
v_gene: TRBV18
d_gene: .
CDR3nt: TGTGCCAGCTCACCACTGGTAGGTCCCATGAACACTGAAGCTTTCTTT
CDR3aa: CASSPLVGPMNTEAFF

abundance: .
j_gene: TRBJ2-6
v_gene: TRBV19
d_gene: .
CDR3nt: TGTGCCAGTAGTATGGTCCATTCTGGGGCCAACGTCCTGACTTTC
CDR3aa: CASSMVHSGANVLTF

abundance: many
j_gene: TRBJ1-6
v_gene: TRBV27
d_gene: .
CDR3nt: TGTGCCAGCAGTTTTACTGGGCATAATTCACCCCTCCACTTT
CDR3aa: CASSFTGHNSPLHF

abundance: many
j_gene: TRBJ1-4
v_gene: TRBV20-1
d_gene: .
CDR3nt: TGCAGTGCTTATCCCCGGGGGAGGGCGAATGAAAAACTGTTTTTT
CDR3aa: CSAYPRGRANEKLFF

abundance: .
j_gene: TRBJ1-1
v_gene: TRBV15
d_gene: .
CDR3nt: TGTGCCACCAGCAGAGACGGGGGAAATGAAGCTTTCTTT
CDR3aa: CATSRDGGNEAFF

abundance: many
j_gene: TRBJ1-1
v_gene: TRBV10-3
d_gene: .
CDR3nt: TGTGCCATCAAGAGGGACGACAGGGAAGCTTTCTTT
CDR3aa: CAIKRDDREAFF

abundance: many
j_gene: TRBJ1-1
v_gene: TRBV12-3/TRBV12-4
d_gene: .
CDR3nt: TGTGCCAGCGCCATGATGAACACTGAAGCTTTCTTT
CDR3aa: CASAMMNTEAFF

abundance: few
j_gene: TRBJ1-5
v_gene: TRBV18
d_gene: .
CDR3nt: TGTGCCAGCTCACCACCCTCTGGCCCAAGCAGCTATCAGCCCCAGCATTTT
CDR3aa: CASSPPSGPSSYQPQHF

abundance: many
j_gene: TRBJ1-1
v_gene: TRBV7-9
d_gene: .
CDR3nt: TGTGCCAGCAGCCAAGTGGGGGAAGTAAAAGCTTTCTTT
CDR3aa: CASSQVGEVKAFF

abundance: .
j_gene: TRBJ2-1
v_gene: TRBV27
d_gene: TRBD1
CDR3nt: TGTGCCAGCAGTTTTGCGGGACAGGCAGAGCAGTTCTTC
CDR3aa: CASSFAGQAEQFF

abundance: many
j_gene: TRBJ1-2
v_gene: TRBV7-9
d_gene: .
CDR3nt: TGTGCCAGCAGCCCGGACTTTAACTATGGCTACACCTTC
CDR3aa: CASSPDFNYGYTF

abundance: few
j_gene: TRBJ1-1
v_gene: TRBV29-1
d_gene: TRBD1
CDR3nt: TGCAGCGCCGTTGGACAGGGTAGAAAGAACACTGAAGCTTTCTTT
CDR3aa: CSAVGQGRKNTEAFF

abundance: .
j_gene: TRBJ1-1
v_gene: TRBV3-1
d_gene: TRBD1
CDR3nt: TGTGCCAGCAGCCCGGGACAGAAGGCGAACACTGAAGCTTTCTTT
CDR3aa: CASSPGQKANTEAFF

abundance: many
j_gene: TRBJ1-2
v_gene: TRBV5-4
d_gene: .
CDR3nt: TGTGCCAGCAGCTTCGATACAGGCCGCTACACCTTC
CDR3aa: CASSFDTGRYTF

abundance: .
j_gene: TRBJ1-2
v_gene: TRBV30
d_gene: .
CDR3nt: TGTGCCTGGAGTGTATCGAGTGGTTGGAGGGGCGAGAACTATGGCTACACCTTC
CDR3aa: CAWSVSSGWRGENYGYTF

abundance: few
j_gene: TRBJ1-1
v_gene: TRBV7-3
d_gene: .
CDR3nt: TGTGCCAGCAGCTTAACTAAAGGCACTGAAGCTTTCTTT
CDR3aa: CASSLTKGTEAFF

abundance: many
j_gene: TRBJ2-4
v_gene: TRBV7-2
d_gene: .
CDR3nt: TGTGCCAGCAGCCCCCCGGGGTCGGGTGCCGTCTTC
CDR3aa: CASSPPGSGAVF

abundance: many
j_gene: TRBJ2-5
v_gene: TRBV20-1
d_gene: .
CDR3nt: TGCAGTGCTACAGGACAGCCCGGGGAGACCCAGTACTTC
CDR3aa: CSATGQPGETQYF